This TCR beta chain originates from a study of cytotoxic CD8 clonotypes in ibrutinib-treated CLL. Profiling relied on immunoSEQ multiplex PCR, and the TCRdb table lists in-frame clones only, not all of them. The sample shows almost 250,000 clones, about three quarters of them seen only once. General observations from the study: Before falling back toward baseline at progression, clonality had risen at the time of ibrutinib response.

As regards this clone: Its antigen is as yet unknown.

The clonotype originates from a human donor with chronic lymphocytic leukemia. The material sequenced was PBMCs, taken after 24 months of ibrutinib treatment.

CDR3 sequence: CASSQRWDRGNTEAFF. The CDR3, as DNA: TGTGCCAGCAGCCAAAGGTGGGACAGAGGGAACACTGAAGCTTTCTTT. The chain recombines TRBV4-2 with TRBJ1-1; 7 positions match TRBD1. The V and J ends lost 2 bases and 1 base, in that order; junction bases with no gene match: 7. The V gene's germline CDR1 is LGHNA and CDR2 YNFKEQ. The CDR3 is 16 residues long.